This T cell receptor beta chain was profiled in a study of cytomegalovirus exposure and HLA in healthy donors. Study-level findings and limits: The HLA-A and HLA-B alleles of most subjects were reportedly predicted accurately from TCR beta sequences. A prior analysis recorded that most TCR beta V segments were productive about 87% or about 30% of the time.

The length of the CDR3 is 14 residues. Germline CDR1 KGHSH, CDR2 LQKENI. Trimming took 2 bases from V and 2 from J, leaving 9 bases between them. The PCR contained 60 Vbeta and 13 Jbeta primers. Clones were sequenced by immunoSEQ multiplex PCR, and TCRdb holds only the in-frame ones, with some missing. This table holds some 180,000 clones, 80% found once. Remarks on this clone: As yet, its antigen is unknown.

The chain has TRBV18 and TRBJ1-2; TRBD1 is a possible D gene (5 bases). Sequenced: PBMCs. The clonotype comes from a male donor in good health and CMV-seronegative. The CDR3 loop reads CASSPTGANYGYTF. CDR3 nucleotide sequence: TGTGCCAGCTCACCAACTGGGGCCAACTATGGCTACACCTTC. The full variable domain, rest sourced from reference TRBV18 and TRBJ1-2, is NAGVMQNPRHLVRRRGQEARLRCSPMKGHSHVYWYRQLPEEGLKFMVYLQKENIIDESGMPKERFSAEFPKEGPSILRIQQVVRGDSAAYFCASSPTGANYGYTFGSGTRLTVV.